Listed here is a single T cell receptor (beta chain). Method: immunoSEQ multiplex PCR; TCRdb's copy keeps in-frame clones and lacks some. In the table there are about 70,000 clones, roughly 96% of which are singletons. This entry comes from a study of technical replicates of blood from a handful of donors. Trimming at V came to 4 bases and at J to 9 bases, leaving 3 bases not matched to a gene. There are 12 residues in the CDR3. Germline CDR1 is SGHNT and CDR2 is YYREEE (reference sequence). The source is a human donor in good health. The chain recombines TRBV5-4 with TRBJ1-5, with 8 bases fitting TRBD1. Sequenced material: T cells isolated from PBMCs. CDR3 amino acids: CASSSGQGPQHF. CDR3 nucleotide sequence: TGTGCCAGCAGCAGCGGACAGGGGCCCCAGCATTTT. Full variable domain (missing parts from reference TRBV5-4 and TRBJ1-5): ETGVTQSPTHLIKTRGQQVTLRCSSQSGHNTVSWYQQALGQGPQFIFQYYREEENGRGNFPPRFSGLQFPNYSSELNVNALELDDSALYLCASSSGQGPQHFGDGTRLSIL.